These 24 T cell receptor beta chains came from one sample sequenced in a study of blood T cells in healthy people across ages. A sample-barcoded 5' primer and a J-beta primer mix were used in a second PCR of roughly 7 to 11 cycles. MiXCR, applied by TCRdb to the 5' RACE reads, yields one record per CDR3 protein. In the table there are more than 550,000 distinct CDR3 sequences, about a fifth of which are singletons. Sequenced input: blood. The origin of the receptors is a man between 65 and 85 years old in good health.

J is TRBJ1-2 and V is TRBV6-1, with D perhaps TRBD1 (5 bases). Germline V gives CDR1 MNHNS, CDR2 SASEGT. This CDR3 spans 17 amino acids. Trimming shortened V by 7 bases and J by 3 bases, and 24 bases separated the two germline ends. The CDR3 coding sequence is TGTGCCAGCACCAAACGGGCAGGGTGTGAAGGAGACTATGGCTACACCTTC. This gives the protein CASTKRAGCEGDYGYTF.

The chain uses TRBV4-3 and TRBJ1-4; possible D gene TRBD1, 5 bases. V lost 4 bases, J lost 5 bases, and 11 bases lay in between. Germline loops: CDR1 LGHNA, CDR2 YSLEER. The CDR3 consists of 14 residues. The CDR3 nucleotides read TGCGCCAGCAGCCCGGGACGGCGGAATGAAAAACTGTTTTTT. It yields the protein CASSPGRRNEKLFF.

This clonotype was seen a few times. This rearrangement joins TRBV20-1 to TRBJ2-3, with TRBD2 identical over 12 bases. The germline gives CDR1 DFQATT, CDR2 SNEGSKA (reference sequence). The trim removed 7 bases at V and 0 bases at J, leaving 11 bases unmatched. The CDR3 runs 17 residues. The CDR3 loop reads CSVFNPGTSGSTDTQYF. The CDR3 bases are TGCAGTGTCTTCAATCCCGGGACTAGCGGGAGCACAGATACGCAGTATTTT.

The DNA for the CDR3 is TGTGCCAGCAGCCCCTTAGGCGTTTATCAAGAGACCCAGTACTTC. Translation: CASSPLGVYQETQYF. The chain recombines TRBV7-2 with TRBJ2-5, with D unclear. The CDR3 length is 15 residues. CDR1 is SGHTA, CDR2 FQGNSA, per germline. Trimming left V 5 bases short and J 2 bases short, with 15 bases between.

Only a few counts were recorded for this clonotype. The rearrangement links TRBV7-2 to TRBJ2-5, with a weak D call TRBD1 (5 bases). The CDR3 covers 18 residues. In germline, CDR1 is SGHTA, CDR2 FQGNSA. Trimming left V 4 bases short and J 6 bases short, with 27 bases between. CDR3 nucleotide sequence: TGTGCCAGCAGCTCGCTCTCTAGGACACTCAGGCTAGAACAGACCCAGTACTTC. It yields the protein CASSSLSRTLRLEQTQYF.

Concerning this clonotype: The conserved phenylalanine or tryptophan normally closing the CDR3 is absent here, so this likely arose from a read error. The chain is built from TRBV12-3 or TRBV12-4 and TRBJ2-5; perhaps TRBD2 as D (5 bases). With 1 base removed from V and 11 bases from J, the gap between germline ends came to 17 bases. This CDR3 spans 14 amino acids. Written as DNA, the CDR3 is TGTGCCAGCAGTTTAGAAGGACGGGGATGGAAGCAGTACGTC. It translates to CASSLEGRGWKQYV.

This clonotype appeared a few times. The gene calls are TRBV12-3 or TRBV12-4 and TRBJ2-7; 7 bases agree with TRBD1. The V and J ends lost 2 bases and 6 bases, in that order; junction bases with no gene match: 4. CDR3 size: 13 residues. CDR3 sequence reads: CASSLIGDSEQYV. The CDR3 DNA reads as TGTGCCAGCAGTTTAATAGGGGACAGCGAGCAGTACGTC.

This chain links TRBV5-1 with TRBJ1-1; D unresolved. The CDR3 loop spans 13 amino acids. The germline V gene encodes CDR1 SGHRS and CDR2 YFSETQ. The V end was cut by 1 base, the J end by 4 bases, with 8 bases between. The CDR3 sequence is CASSLQLGTEAFF. DNA for the CDR3: TGCGCCAGCAGCTTGCAGTTAGGCACTGAAGCTTTCTTT. The full variable domain, in which reference TRBV5-1 and TRBJ1-1 provide the parts outside the CDR3, is KAGVTQTPRYLIKTRGQQVTLSCSPISGHRSVSWYQQTPGQGLQFLFEYFSETQRNKGNFPGRFSGRQFSNSRSEMNVSTLELGDSALYLCASSLQLGTEAFFGQGTRLTVV.

This chain joins TRBV7-9 and TRBJ2-5; D perhaps matches TRBD2 (6 bases). The V end lost 2 bases, the J end lost 4 bases, and 14 bases lay between the germline ends. Germline CDR1 reads SEHNR; CDR2 reads FQNEAQ (reference sequence). This CDR3 is built from 15 residues. The CDR3 nucleotides read TGTGCCAGCAGCTTAAGCGCCGGGAGTGGAGAGACCCAGTACTTC. Translated, it gives CASSLSAGSGETQYF.

This clonotype has a handful of counts. The chain carries TRBV3-1 and TRBJ1-1; no clear D. Germline V gene data show CDR1 as LGHDT and CDR2 as YNNKEL (reference sequence). The CDR3 is 14 amino acids. Trimming cost V 1 base and J 5 bases, with 11 bases left between them. CDR3: CASSQAGRWTEAFF. DNA of the CDR3: TGTGCCAGCAGCCAAGCGGGTAGGTGGACTGAAGCTTTCTTT.

This clonotype is a singleton in its sample. The germline gene is not matched at one end of the junction; a read error may be the cause. The V call is TRBV12-3 or TRBV12-4, the J call TRBJ2-3, with 14 bases fitting TRBD2. The CDR3 length is 16 residues. The DNA of the CDR3 is TGTGCCAGCAGTGCGACTAGCGGGAGGGTCACAGATACGCAGTGTTTT. Amino acid sequence: CASSATSGRVTDTQCF.

This chain uses TRBV29-1 with TRBJ1-1; 7 bases fit TRBD1. Unmatched junction bases numbered 12, after V lost 5 bases and J lost 12 bases. Germline loops: CDR1 SQVTM, CDR2 ANQGSEA. This CDR3 has 12 amino acids. CDR3 sequence (DNA): TGCAGCGTTCAGGGGTTGGACAGGTTAACTTTCTTT. Its translation: CSVQGLDRLTFF. Supplemented by reference TRBV29-1 and TRBJ1-1, the full variable domain reads SAVISQKPSRDICQRGTSLTIQCQVDSQVTMMFWYRQQPGQSLTLIATANQGSEATYESGFVIDKFPISRPNLTFSTLTVSNMSPEDSSIYLCSVQGLDRLTFFGQGTRLTVV.

This clonotype occurred a few times. The chain recombines TRBV28 with TRBJ1-1; the D is unclear. The CDR3 is 14 amino acids. Trimming took off 4 bases at V and 0 bases at J, with 9 bases between the two ends. Germline CDR1 is MDHEN and CDR2 is SYDVKM. The CDR3 reads CASSSYQLNTEAFF. Written as DNA, the CDR3 is TGTGCCAGCAGTTCCTACCAGTTGAACACTGAAGCTTTCTTT.

This sequence joins TRBV12-3 or TRBV12-4 and TRBJ2-3; D unresolved. V gave up 4 bases and J gave up 5 bases, with 13 bases separating them. The CDR3 is 14 residues long. The CDR3 region has the DNA TGTGCCAGCAGTTCTGGGCTCCCTGAAGATACGCAGTATTTT. This gives the protein CASSSGLPEDTQYF.

The chain is built from TRBV5-1 and TRBJ2-7; D remains ambiguous. The CDR3 totals 15 residues. Trimming cost V 4 bases and J 2 bases, with 16 bases left between them. Germline V CDR1 and CDR2: SGHRS, YFSETQ. The CDR3 sequence is CASSRSTLGAYEQYF. The CDR3 DNA sequence: TGCGCCAGCAGCAGGTCTACTCTAGGAGCCTACGAGCAGTACTTC. The full variable domain, rest sourced from reference TRBV5-1 and TRBJ2-7, is KAGVTQTPRYLIKTRGQQVTLSCSPISGHRSVSWYQQTPGQGLQFLFEYFSETQRNKGNFPGRFSGRQFSNSRSEMNVSTLELGDSALYLCASSRSTLGAYEQYFGPGTRLTVT.

This clonotype appeared many times. This chain joins TRBV11-2 and TRBJ1-4; D uncertain. The CDR3 extends over 14 amino acids. Trimming cost V 5 bases and J 10 bases, with 17 bases left between them. CDR1 and CDR2 (germline): SGHAT, FQNNGV. The CDR3 nucleotides are TGTGCCAGCAGCCCTGGCCTGAAGACGGGAAAACTGTTTTTT. This translates into CASSPGLKTGKLFF.

This clonotype was recorded a few times. The gene calls are TRBV6-6 and TRBJ1-1, with 7 bases matching TRBD1. V lost 2 bases, J lost 7 bases, and 7 bases stayed unmatched. Looked up from germline, CDR1 is MNHNY and CDR2 is SVGAGI (reference sequence). CDR3 length: 14 amino acids. The CDR3 DNA sequence: TGTGCCAGCAGTTACCGACAGGGTGTGATTGAAGCTTTCTTT. This gives the protein CASSYRQGVIEAFF.

The chain employs TRBV7-2 and TRBJ1-4; 9 nucleotides align to TRBD1. CDR1 and CDR2 from the germline V gene are SGHTA and FQGNSA. The CDR3 has 15 amino acids. After removal of 1 base from V and 6 bases from J, the junction contained 3 bases not matched to a gene. DNA of the CDR3: TGTGCCAGCAGCTTAGGCGGGACAGGGTATGAAAAACTGTTTTTT. Residues: CASSLGGTGYEKLFF.

This clonotype has just a few counts. The chain carries TRBV30 and TRBJ1-3; D may be TRBD1 (6 bases). V was cut by 4 bases and J by 0 bases, with 13 bases left in between. CDR3 length: 15 amino acids. Germline V gene lookup returns CDR1 GTSNPN and CDR2 SVGIG (reference sequence). This CDR3 is CAWKKGQLSGNTIYF. CDR3 sequence (DNA): TGTGCCTGGAAGAAAGGACAGCTCTCTGGAAACACCATATATTTT.

The chain couples TRBV7-2 to TRBJ2-7; 10 bases match TRBD2. Germline loops: CDR1 SGHTA, CDR2 FQGNSA. The CDR3 totals 15 residues. V shed 4 bases, J shed 5 bases, and the junction held 8 bases outside the gene matches. The CDR3 DNA reads as TGTGCCAGCAGCTCCGAGCGGGGGGGCATACACGAGCAGTACTTC. Translation: CASSSERGGIHEQYF.

The genes are TRBV21-1 and TRBJ2-1; the table gives TRBD1 as D, unverified against the DNA. TRBV21-1 is designated a pseudogene. This CDR3 region has 19 residues. The CDR3 coding sequence is TGTGCCAGCAGCAAACGGTGGCGGGAGAGGGATTGGTCCTACAATGAGCAGTTCTTC. It translates to CASSKRWRERDWSYNEQFF.

This clonotype appeared a few times. The chain uses TRBV7-2 and TRBJ2-1; D is unresolved. Per the germline V gene, CDR1 is SGHTA and CDR2 is FQGNSA. Trimming left V 2 bases short and J 8 bases short, with 7 bases between. CDR3 length equals 12 residues. CDR3 amino acids: CASSLMGDEQFF. For the CDR3, the DNA is TGTGCCAGCAGCTTAATGGGCGATGAGCAGTTCTTC.

The sample holds a few counts of this clonotype. V is TRBV18 and J is TRBJ1-4, with D unclear. V lost 0 bases to trimming and J lost 7 bases, with 12 bases between them. Germline CDR1 and CDR2: KGHSH and LQKENI. The CDR3 is made up of 15 amino acids. The CDR3 sequence: CASSPPASRPEKLFF. The DNA of the CDR3 is TGTGCCAGCTCACCACCGGCCTCAAGGCCTGAAAAACTGTTTTTT.

The genes are TRBV7-9 and TRBJ1-5, with D perhaps matching TRBD1 (5 bases). CDR3 length: 16 amino acids. Germline V gene sequence: CDR1 SEHNR, CDR2 FQNEAQ (reference sequence). The V and J ends lost 4 bases and 3 bases respectively, with 16 bases between them. CDR3 region: CASSSVGEGNNQPQHF. In nucleotides, the CDR3 is TGTGCCAGCAGCTCGGTGGGGGAAGGGAACAATCAGCCCCAGCATTTT. The full variable domain, rest sourced from reference TRBV7-9 and TRBJ1-5, is DTGVSQNPRHKITKRGQNVTFRCDPISEHNRLYWYRQTLGQGPEFLTYFQNEAQLEKSRLLSDRFSAERPKGSFSTLEIQRTEQGDSAMYLCASSSVGEGNNQPQHFGDGTRLSIL.